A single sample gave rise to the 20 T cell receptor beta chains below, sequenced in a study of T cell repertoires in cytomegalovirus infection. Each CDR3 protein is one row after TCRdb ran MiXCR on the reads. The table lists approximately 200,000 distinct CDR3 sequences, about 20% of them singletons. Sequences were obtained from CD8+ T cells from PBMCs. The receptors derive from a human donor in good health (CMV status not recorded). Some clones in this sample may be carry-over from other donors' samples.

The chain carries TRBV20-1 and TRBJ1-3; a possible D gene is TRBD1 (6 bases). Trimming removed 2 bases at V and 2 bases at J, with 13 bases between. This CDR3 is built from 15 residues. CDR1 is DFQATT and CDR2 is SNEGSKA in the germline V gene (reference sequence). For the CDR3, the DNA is TGCAGTGCTAGACCAAGAGGGGGAGCTGGAAACACCATATATTTT. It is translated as CSARPRGGAGNTIYF.

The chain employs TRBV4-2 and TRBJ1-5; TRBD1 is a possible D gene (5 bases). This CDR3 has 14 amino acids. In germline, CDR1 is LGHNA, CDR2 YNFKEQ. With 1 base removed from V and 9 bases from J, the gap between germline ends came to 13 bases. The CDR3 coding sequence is TGTGCCAGCAGCCAAGGACAGCCTTTGGGGCCCCAGCATTTT. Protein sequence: CASSQGQPLGPQHF.

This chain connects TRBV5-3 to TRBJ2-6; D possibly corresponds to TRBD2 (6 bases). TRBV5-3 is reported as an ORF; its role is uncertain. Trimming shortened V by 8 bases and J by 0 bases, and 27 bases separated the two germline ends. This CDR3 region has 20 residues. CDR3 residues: CASSPLAGWQATSGANVLTF. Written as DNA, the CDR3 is TGTGCCAGCAGTCCCCTCGCGGGATGGCAGGCGACCTCTGGGGCCAACGTCCTGACTTTC.

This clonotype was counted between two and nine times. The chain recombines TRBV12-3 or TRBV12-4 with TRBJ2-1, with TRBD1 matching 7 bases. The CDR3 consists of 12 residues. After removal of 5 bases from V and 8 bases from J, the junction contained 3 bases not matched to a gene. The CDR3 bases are TGTGCCAGCAGTGGAACAGGGGATGAGCAGTTCTTC. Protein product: CASSGTGDEQFF.

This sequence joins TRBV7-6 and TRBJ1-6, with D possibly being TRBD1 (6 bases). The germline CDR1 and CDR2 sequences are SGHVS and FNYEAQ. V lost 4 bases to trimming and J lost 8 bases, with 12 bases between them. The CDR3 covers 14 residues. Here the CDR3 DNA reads TGTGCCAGCAGCTCGGACAGTGGGGATTCACCCCTCCACTTT. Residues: CASSSDSGDSPLHF. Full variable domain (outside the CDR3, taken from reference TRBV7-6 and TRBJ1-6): GAGVSQSPRYKVTKRGQDVALRCDPISGHVSLYWYRQALGQGPEFLTYFNYEAQQDKSGLPNDRFSAERPEGSISTLTIQRTEQRDSAMYRCASSSDSGDSPLHFGNGTRLTVT.

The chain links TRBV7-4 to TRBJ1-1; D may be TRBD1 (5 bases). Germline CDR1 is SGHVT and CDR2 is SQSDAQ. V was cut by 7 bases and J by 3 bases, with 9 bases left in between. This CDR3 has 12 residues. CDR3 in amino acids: CASTWGDTEAFF. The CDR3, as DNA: TGTGCCAGCACTTGGGGGGACACTGAAGCTTTCTTT.

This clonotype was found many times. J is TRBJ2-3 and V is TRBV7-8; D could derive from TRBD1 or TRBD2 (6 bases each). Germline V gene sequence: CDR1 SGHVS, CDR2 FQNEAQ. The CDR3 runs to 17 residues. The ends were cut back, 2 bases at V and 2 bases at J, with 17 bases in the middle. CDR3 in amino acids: CASSLRSGARATDTQYF. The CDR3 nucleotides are TGTGCCAGCAGCTTAAGATCGGGGGCTCGGGCCACAGATACGCAGTATTTT.

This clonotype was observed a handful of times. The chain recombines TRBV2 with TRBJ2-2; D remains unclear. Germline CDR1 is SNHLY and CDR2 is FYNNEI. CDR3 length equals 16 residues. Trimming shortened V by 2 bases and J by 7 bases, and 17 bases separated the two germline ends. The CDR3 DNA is TGTGCCAGCAGTGAAACCCAGACGATCATTAGCGGGGAGCTGTTTTTT. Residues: CASSETQTIISGELFF. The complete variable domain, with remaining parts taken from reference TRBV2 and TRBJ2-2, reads EPEVTQTPSHQVTQMGQEVILRCVPISNHLYFYWYRQILGQKVEFLVSFYNNEISEKSEIFDDQFSVERPDGSNFTLKIRSTKLEDSAMYFCASSETQTIISGELFFGEGSRLTVL.

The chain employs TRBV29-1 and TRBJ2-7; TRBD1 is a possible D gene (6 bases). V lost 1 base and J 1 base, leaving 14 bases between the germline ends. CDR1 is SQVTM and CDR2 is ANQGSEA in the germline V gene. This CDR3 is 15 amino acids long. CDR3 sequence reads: CSVEVRSGASYEQYF. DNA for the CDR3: TGCAGCGTTGAAGTGAGGTCAGGGGCTTCCTACGAGCAGTACTTC.

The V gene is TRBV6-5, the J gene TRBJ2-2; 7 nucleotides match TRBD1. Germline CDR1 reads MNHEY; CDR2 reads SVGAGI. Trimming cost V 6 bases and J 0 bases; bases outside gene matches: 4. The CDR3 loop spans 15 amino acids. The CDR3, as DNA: TGTGCCAGCAGGACCGGGACAGCGAACACCGGGGAGCTGTTTTTT. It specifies CASRTGTANTGELFF.

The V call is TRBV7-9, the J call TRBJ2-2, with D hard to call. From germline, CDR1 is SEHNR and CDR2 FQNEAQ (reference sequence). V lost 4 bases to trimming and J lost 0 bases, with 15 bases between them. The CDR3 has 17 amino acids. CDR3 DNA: TGTGCCAGCAGCTCCGAGGCGACACGAACGAACACCGGGGAGCTGTTTTTT. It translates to CASSSEATRTNTGELFF.

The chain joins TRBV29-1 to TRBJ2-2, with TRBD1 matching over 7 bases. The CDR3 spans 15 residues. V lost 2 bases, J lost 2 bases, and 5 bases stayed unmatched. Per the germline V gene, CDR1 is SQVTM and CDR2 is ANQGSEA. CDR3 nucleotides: TGCAGCGTTGAAAAAGGGGACAGAAACACCGGGGAGCTGTTTTTT. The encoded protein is CSVEKGDRNTGELFF.

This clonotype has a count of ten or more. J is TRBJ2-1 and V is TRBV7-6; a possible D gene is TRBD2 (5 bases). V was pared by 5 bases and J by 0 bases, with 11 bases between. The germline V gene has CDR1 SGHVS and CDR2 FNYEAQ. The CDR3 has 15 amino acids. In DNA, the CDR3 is TGTGCCAGCAGCCCCCTTGGGAGCTCCTACAATGAGCAGTTCTTC. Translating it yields CASSPLGSSYNEQFF.

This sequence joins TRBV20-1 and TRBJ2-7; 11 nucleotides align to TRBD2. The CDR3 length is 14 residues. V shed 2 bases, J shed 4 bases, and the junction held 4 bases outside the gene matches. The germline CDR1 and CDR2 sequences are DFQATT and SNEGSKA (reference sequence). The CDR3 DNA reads TGCAGTGCTAGACTAGCGGGGGGTTTGTACGAGCAGTACTTC. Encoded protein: CSARLAGGLYEQYF.

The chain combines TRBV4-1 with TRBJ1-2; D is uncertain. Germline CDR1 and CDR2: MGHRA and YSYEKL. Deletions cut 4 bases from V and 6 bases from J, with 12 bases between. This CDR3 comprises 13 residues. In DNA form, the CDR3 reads TGCGCCAGCAGCCCTACGCCTTGGGATGGCTACACCTTC. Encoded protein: CASSPTPWDGYTF.

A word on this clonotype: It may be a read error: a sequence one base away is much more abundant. The CDR3 region has the DNA TGTGCCGGCAGTTTAGGGCCTGGGGCGACCTCCTACGAGCAGTACTTC. As protein: CAGSLGPGATSYEQYF. This chain links TRBV12-3 or TRBV12-4 with TRBJ2-7; the D gene is possibly TRBD1 (5 bases). The CDR3 extends over 16 amino acids.

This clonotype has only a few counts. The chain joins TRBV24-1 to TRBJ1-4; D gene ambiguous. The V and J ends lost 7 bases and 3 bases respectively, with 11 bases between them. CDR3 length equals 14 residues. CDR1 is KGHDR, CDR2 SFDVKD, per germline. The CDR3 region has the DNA TGTGCCACCAGCGCGCCGTCAGCTAATGAAAAACTGTTTTTT. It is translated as CATSAPSANEKLFF.

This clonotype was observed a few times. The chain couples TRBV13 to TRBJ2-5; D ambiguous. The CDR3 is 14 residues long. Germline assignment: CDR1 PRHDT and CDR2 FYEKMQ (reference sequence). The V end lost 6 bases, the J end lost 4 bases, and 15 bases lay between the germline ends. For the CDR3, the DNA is TGTGCCAGCAGTTACCGAGACTCCAGAGAGACCCAGTACTTC. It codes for CASSYRDSRETQYF.

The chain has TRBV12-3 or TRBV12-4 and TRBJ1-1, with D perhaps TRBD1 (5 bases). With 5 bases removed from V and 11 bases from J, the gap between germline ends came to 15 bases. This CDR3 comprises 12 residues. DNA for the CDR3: TGTGCCAGCAGTATTCCGGGGCTTGGGGCTTTCTTT. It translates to CASSIPGLGAFF.

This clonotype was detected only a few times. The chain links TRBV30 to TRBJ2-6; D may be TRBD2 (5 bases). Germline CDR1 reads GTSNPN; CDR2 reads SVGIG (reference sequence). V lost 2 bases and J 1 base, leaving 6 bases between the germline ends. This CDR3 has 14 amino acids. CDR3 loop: CAWSIASGANVLTF. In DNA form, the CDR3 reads TGTGCCTGGAGTATAGCGTCTGGGGCCAACGTCCTGACTTTC.